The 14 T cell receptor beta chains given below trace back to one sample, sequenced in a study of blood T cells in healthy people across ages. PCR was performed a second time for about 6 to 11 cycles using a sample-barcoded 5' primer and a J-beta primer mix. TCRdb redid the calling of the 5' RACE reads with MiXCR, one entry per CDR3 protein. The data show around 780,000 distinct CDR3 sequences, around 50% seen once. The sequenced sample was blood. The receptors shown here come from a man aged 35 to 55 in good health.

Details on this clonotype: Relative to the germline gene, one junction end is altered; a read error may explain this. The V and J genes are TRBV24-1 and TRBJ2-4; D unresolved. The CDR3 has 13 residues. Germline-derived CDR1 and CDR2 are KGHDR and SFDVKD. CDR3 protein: CTTSESPQNIQYF. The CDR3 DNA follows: TGTACCACCAGTGAATCCCCCCAAAACATTCAGTACTTC.

The CDR3 reads CASSPSPWTGYYNEQYF. The CDR3 nucleotides read TGTGCCAGCAGTCCCTCTCCTTGGACAGGATACTACAATGAGCAGTACTTC. The gene calls are TRBV28 and TRBJ2-5; 7 nucleotides agree with TRBD1. CDR1 and CDR2 (germline): MDHEN, SYDVKM. Losses at the gene ends were 5 bases for V and 11 bases for J; bases not matched to a gene: 23. This CDR3 has 17 residues.

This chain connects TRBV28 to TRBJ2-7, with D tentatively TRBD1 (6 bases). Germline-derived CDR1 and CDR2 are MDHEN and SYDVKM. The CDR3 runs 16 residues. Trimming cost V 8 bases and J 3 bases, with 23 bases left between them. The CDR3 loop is CASRFPQPPQGYEQYF. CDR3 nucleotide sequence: TGTGCCAGCCGATTTCCTCAGCCCCCACAGGGCTACGAGCAGTACTTC. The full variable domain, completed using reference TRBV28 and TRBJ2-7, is DVKVTQSSRYLVKRTGEKVFLECVQDMDHENMFWYRQDPGLGLRLIYFSYDVKMKEKGDIPEGYSVSREKKERFSLILESASTNQTSMYLCASRFPQPPQGYEQYFGPGTRLTVT.

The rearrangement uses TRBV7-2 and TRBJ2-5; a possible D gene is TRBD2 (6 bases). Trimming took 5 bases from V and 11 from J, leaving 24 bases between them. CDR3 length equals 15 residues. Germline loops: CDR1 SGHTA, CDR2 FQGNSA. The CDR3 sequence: CASSRLGGSYNEQYF. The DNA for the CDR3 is TGTGCCAGCAGCCGACTGGGGGGATCCTACAATGAGCAGTACTTC.

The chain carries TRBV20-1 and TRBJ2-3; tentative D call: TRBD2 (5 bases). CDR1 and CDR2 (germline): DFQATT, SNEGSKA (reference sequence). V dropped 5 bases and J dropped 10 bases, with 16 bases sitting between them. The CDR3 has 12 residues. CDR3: CSAPEEARAQYF. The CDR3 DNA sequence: TGCAGTGCTCCTGAGGAGGCGAGGGCGCAGTATTTT.

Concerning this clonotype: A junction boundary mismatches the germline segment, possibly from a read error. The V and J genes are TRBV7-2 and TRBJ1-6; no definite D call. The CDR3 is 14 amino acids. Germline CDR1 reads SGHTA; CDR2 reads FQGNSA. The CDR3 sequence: CASSVEGGNSPPHF. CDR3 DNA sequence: TGTGCCAGCAGCGTCGAGGGTGGAAATTCACCCCCCCACTTT.

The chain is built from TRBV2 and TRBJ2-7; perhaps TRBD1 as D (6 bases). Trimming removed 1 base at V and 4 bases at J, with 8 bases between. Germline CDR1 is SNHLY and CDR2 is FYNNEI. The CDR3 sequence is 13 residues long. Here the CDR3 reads CASSEGQVYEQYF. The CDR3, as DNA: TGTGCCAGCAGTGAAGGACAGGTTTACGAGCAGTACTTC.

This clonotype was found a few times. For the CDR3, the DNA is TGTGCCAGCAGCCAGGGAGGGGGACCTCAAGAGACCCAGTACTTC. Its translation is CASSQGGGPQETQYF. J is TRBJ2-5 and V is TRBV3-1; possibly TRBD2 for D (7 bases). Germline CDR1 is LGHDT and CDR2 is YNNKEL (reference sequence). The CDR3 contains 15 residues. Deletions cut 3 bases from V and 2 bases from J, with 13 bases between.

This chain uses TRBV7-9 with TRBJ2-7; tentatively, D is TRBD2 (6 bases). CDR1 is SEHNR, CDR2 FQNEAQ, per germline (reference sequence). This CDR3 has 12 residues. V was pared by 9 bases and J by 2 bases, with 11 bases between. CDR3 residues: CASGTRAYEQYF. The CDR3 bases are TGTGCCAGTGGGACTCGGGCCTACGAGCAGTACTTC.

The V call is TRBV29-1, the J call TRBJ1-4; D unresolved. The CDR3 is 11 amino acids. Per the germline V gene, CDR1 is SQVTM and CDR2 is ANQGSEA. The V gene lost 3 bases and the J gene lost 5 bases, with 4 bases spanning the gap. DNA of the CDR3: TGCAGCGTTGACAGAAATGAAAAACTGTTTTTT. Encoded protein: CSVDRNEKLFF.

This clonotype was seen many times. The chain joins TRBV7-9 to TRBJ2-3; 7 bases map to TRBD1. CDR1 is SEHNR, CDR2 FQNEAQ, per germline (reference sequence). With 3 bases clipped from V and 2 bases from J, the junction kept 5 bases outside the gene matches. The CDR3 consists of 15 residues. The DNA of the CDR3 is TGTGCCAGCAGCTTGGGACAGCTAGCCACAGATACGCAGTATTTT. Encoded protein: CASSLGQLATDTQYF.

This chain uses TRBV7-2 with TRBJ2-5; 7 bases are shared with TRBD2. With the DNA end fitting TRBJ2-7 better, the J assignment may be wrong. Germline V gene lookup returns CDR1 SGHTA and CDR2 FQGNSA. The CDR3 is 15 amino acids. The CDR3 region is CASSLDRAGSYEQYF. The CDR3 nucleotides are TGTGCCAGCAGCTTAGATCGAGCGGGATCCTACGAGCAGTACTTC.

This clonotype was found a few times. The CDR3 nucleotides read TGTGCCAGCAGCGTAGGCGGGGCCTACACAGATACGCAGTATTTT. Protein sequence: CASSVGGAYTDTQYF. The chain employs TRBV9 and TRBJ2-3; perhaps TRBD2 as D (6 bases). V was clipped by 0 bases and J by 2 bases, with 10 bases between them. This CDR3 has 15 amino acids. CDR1 is SGDLS and CDR2 is YYNGEE in the germline V gene.

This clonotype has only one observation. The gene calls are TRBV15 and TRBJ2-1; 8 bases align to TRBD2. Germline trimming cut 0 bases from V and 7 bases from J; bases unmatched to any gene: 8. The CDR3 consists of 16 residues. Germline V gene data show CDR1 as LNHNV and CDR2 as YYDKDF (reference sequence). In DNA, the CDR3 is TGTGCCACCAGCAGAGATAGCGGGGCCGACGTGAATGAGCAGTTCTTC. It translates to CATSRDSGADVNEQFF. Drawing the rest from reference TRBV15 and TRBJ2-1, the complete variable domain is DAMVIQNPRYQVTQFGKPVTLSCSQTLNHNVMYWYQQKSSQAPKLLFHYYDKDFNNEADTPDNFQSRRPNTSFCFLDIRSPGLGDTAMYLCATSRDSGADVNEQFFGPGTRLTVL.